Shown below are 10 T cell receptor beta chains from a single sample sequenced in a study of blood T cell repertoires in COVID-19. TCRdb keeps only in-frame clones here, not all; method: immunoSEQ multiplex PCR. The sample shows 150,000 to 200,000 clones, over 70% of them seen only once. The sequenced material came from peripheral blood. The receptors come from a woman of 80 years or more with active or convalescent COVID-19.

The rearrangement joins TRBV5-1 to TRBJ1-2, with TRBD1 as a possible D gene (5 bases). Trimming cost V 4 bases and J 6 bases, with 13 bases left between them. CDR3 length: 13 amino acids. The V gene's germline CDR1 is SGHRS and CDR2 YFSETQ. This CDR3 reads CASSPVGGDGYTF. For the CDR3, the DNA is TGCGCCAGCAGCCCTGTTGGGGGGGATGGCTACACCTTC.

The V and J genes are TRBV6-2 or TRBV6-3 and TRBJ1-2; D not resolved. The germline gives CDR1 MNHEY, CDR2 SVGEGT. Trimming pared 6 bases from V and 0 bases from J, leaving 8 bases between. This CDR3 spans 13 amino acids. The CDR3 coding sequence is TGTGCCAGCAGCGACAAGGCTAACTATGGCTACACCTTC. Protein sequence: CASSDKANYGYTF.

The V and J genes are TRBV7-2 and TRBJ2-2; 9 bases align to TRBD1. Germline CDR1 and CDR2: SGHTA and FQGNSA. CDR3 length: 18 residues. Trimming at V came to 3 bases and at J to 1 base, leaving 9 bases not matched to a gene. The CDR3 protein is CASSLGTGGHGNTGELFF. The CDR3 region has the DNA TGTGCCAGCAGCTTGGGAACAGGGGGCCATGGGAACACCGGGGAGCTGTTTTTT. Looking up the rest from reference TRBV7-2 and TRBJ2-2 gives the full variable domain: GAGVSQSPSNKVTEKGKDVELRCDPISGHTALYWYRQSLGQGLEFLIYFQGNSAPDKSGLPSDRFSAERTGGSVSTLTIQRTQQEDSAVYLCASSLGTGGHGNTGELFFGEGSRLTVL.

This chain joins TRBV4-1 and TRBJ1-1, with 8 positions matching TRBD1. V was clipped by 4 bases and J by 4 bases; unmatched bases: 11. Germline lookup yields CDR1 MGHRA and CDR2 YSYEKL. CDR3 length: 16 residues. The CDR3 DNA reads TGCGCCAGCAGCCCCCCCTGGACAGGGATGAGCACTGAAGCTTTCTTT. The encoded protein is CASSPPWTGMSTEAFF.

The V and J genes are TRBV19 and TRBJ1-2, with D tentatively TRBD1 (5 bases). Trimming took 0 bases from V and 4 from J, leaving 18 bases between them. CDR1 is LNHDA and CDR2 is SQIVND in the germline V gene (reference sequence). The CDR3 length is 17 residues. The CDR3 spells CASSIEGLRDPRYGYTF. The CDR3 region has the DNA TGTGCCAGTAGTATAGAGGGACTGAGGGATCCCCGCTATGGCTACACCTTC.

The chain has TRBV19 and TRBJ2-3; 13 positions agree with TRBD2. The CDR3 totals 15 residues. The J segment lost 10 bases and the V segment lost 6 bases, leaving 10 bases of the junction unmatched. CDR1 is LNHDA, CDR2 SQIVND, per germline (reference sequence). CDR3: CASSRTSGGAVSQYF. CDR3 nucleotide sequence: TGTGCCAGTAGCCGTACTAGCGGGGGGGCTGTTTCGCAGTATTTT.

This rearrangement joins TRBV5-1 to TRBJ1-3, with D tentatively TRBD1 (6 bases). CDR1 is SGHRS, CDR2 YFSETQ, per germline. Trimming stripped 4 bases from V and 0 bases from J, with 8 bases between. This CDR3 has 14 residues. For the CDR3, the DNA is TGCGCCAGCAGCCCAGGGGTCTCTGGAAACACCATATATTTT. This sequence encodes CASSPGVSGNTIYF.

The gene calls are TRBV6-6 and TRBJ1-5, with 8 bases aligning to TRBD1. J was trimmed by 2 bases and V by 3 bases; bases with no gene match: 3. The CDR3 sequence is 15 residues long. Germline-derived CDR1 and CDR2 are MNHNY and SVGAGI (reference sequence). The CDR3 bases are TGTGCCAGCAGTTATGGACAGGGCGGCAATCAGCCCCAGCATTTT. It translates to CASSYGQGGNQPQHF.

The V and J genes are TRBV11-3 and TRBJ2-2; 9 positions agree with TRBD1. V lost 5 bases to trimming and J lost 2 bases; unmatched junction nucleotides: 3. This CDR3 is built from 15 residues. Germline-derived CDR1 and CDR2 are SGHNT and YENEEA. The CDR3 DNA follows: TGTGCCAGCAGCAGACAGGGGGTAAACACCGGGGAGCTGTTTTTT. It yields the protein CASSRQGVNTGELFF.

V usage is TRBV2 and J usage is TRBJ1-1; 10 nucleotides align to TRBD1. The germline V gene encodes CDR1 SNHLY and CDR2 FYNNEI. The V gene end was trimmed by 4 bases and the J gene end by 3 bases; junction bases not matched to a gene: 2. This CDR3 region has 14 residues. This CDR3 is CASSGQGAYTEAFF. In nucleotides, the CDR3 is TGTGCCAGCAGTGGACAGGGGGCGTACACTGAAGCTTTCTTT.